What follows are 28 T cell receptor beta chains derived from one specimen sequenced in a study of T cell responses to AZD1222 COVID-19 vaccine. Clones were sequenced by immunoSEQ multiplex PCR, and TCRdb holds only the in-frame ones, with some missing. The data hold about 110,000 clones, with about 85% observed a single time. The sample was peripheral blood, taken on day 0 of AZD1222 vaccination. The receptors stem from an adult in good health.

This chain joins TRBV6-6 and TRBJ1-6; TRBD1 aligns across 11 bases. From germline, CDR1 is MNHNY and CDR2 SVGAGI (reference sequence). J lost 6 bases, V lost 5 bases, and 15 bases had no gene match. This CDR3 comprises 19 residues. CDR3 sequence: CASSQSPPGQGVVNSPLHF. The DNA of the CDR3 is TGTGCCAGCAGTCAATCACCTCCGGGACAGGGGGTGGTTAATTCACCCCTCCACTTT.

J is TRBJ1-1 and V is TRBV24-1, with D possibly TRBD1 on 6 matching bases. Germline V CDR1 and CDR2: KGHDR, SFDVKD. The V and J ends lost 7 bases and 1 base respectively, with 9 bases between them. The CDR3 consists of 13 residues. The CDR3 sequence: CATSTGRNTEAFF. The CDR3, as DNA: TGTGCCACCAGCACAGGGCGGAACACTGAAGCTTTCTTT.

The chain employs TRBV19 and TRBJ2-7; D ambiguous. This CDR3 has 15 amino acids. Germline CDR1 LNHDA, CDR2 SQIVND (reference sequence). V lost 3 bases and J lost 0, with 12 bases in between. CDR3 coding DNA: TGTGCCAGTAGTATCCCCGGACGGTTCTCCTACGAGCAGTACTTC. This gives the protein CASSIPGRFSYEQYF.

The chain carries TRBV4-3 and TRBJ2-7; D gene uncertain. Germline CDR1 and CDR2: LGHNA and YSLEER. V was cut by 0 bases and J by 1 base, with 7 bases left in between. The CDR3 extends over 14 amino acids. CDR3: CASSQDYNSYEQYF. For the CDR3, the DNA is TGCGCCAGCAGCCAAGATTACAATTCCTACGAGCAGTACTTC.

The chain employs TRBV28 and TRBJ1-1, with 8 bases identical to TRBD1. CDR1 and CDR2 (germline): MDHEN, SYDVKM. CDR3 size: 20 residues. Trimming cost V 5 bases and J 0 bases; bases outside gene matches: 20. This chain's CDR3 is CASSRIGSRSRTGMNTEAFF. Written as DNA, the CDR3 is TGTGCCAGCAGTCGAATTGGGTCGCGTTCACGGACAGGGATGAACACTGAAGCTTTCTTT.

This chain joins TRBV11-2 and TRBJ2-7; 7 bases fit TRBD1. The V gene's germline CDR1 is SGHAT and CDR2 FQNNGV. V lost 1 base, J lost 4 bases, and 10 bases stayed unmatched. CDR3 length: 16 residues. The CDR3 sequence: CASSLVMQGEFYEQYF. The CDR3 bases are TGTGCCAGCAGCTTAGTTATGCAGGGGGAATTTTACGAGCAGTACTTC.

This chain joins TRBV28 and TRBJ2-2; 11 nucleotides agree with TRBD2. CDR3 length equals 20 residues. Per the germline V gene, CDR1 is MDHEN and CDR2 is SYDVKM. V gave up 4 bases and J gave up 4 bases; unmatched junction bases: 17. CDR3 amino acids: CASSSPRASGGRDGTGELFF. Written as DNA, the CDR3 is TGTGCCAGCAGTTCCCCCCGGGCTAGCGGGGGGCGCGATGGCACCGGGGAGCTGTTTTTT. The full variable domain, its missing parts supplied by reference TRBV28 and TRBJ2-2, is DVKVTQSSRYLVKRTGEKVFLECVQDMDHENMFWYRQDPGLGLRLIYFSYDVKMKEKGDIPEGYSVSREKKERFSLILESASTNQTSMYLCASSSPRASGGRDGTGELFFGEGSRLTVL.

The gene calls are TRBV2 and TRBJ1-5, with 7 bases aligning to TRBD1. Germline CDR1 and CDR2: SNHLY and FYNNEI. CDR3 size: 13 residues. V shed 4 bases and J 5 bases; nucleotides not matched to a gene: 2. The DNA of the CDR3 is TGTGCCAGCAGTGTCGACAGGGATCAGCCCCAGCATTTT. Its translation is CASSVDRDQPQHF.

J is TRBJ2-7 and V is TRBV25-1, with 9 bases aligning to TRBD1. The CDR3 extends over 16 amino acids. The V segment lost 6 bases and the J segment 4 bases; nucleotides outside the gene matches: 13. The germline V gene encodes CDR1 MGHDK and CDR2 SYGVNS. CDR3 in DNA: TGTGCCAGCAGCCGGGAGGAGGGGACAGGGATTTACGAGCAGTACTTC. Translation: CASSREEGTGIYEQYF.

This chain joins TRBV3-1 (or the pseudogene TRBV3-2) and TRBJ2-5; D is possibly TRBD2 (5 bases). Deletions cut 1 base from V and 7 bases from J, with 19 bases between. The CDR3 is 16 residues long. CDR1 is LGHDT and CDR2 is YNNKEL in the germline V gene (reference sequence). The CDR3 sequence: CASSQARGLGEGTQYF. DNA of the CDR3: TGTGCCAGCAGCCAAGCGCGCGGCCTCGGTGAGGGGACCCAGTACTTC.

V and J are TRBV11-2 and TRBJ1-5; D is unresolved. V dropped 6 bases and J dropped 4 bases, with 10 bases sitting between them. The CDR3 totals 13 residues. From germline, CDR1 is SGHAT and CDR2 FQNNGV. This CDR3 reads CASRRTVNQPQHF. The CDR3 DNA sequence: TGTGCCAGCAGACGGACGGTAAATCAGCCCCAGCATTTT.

The count of this clone is one. The chain employs TRBV7-9 and TRBJ1-5, with D tentatively TRBD1 (6 bases). The germline V gene encodes CDR1 SEHNR and CDR2 FQNEAQ (reference sequence). V was pared by 1 base and J by 4 bases, with 17 bases between. The CDR3 contains 17 residues. This CDR3 reads CASSLGGGQGRNQPQHF. The CDR3, as DNA: TGTGCCAGCAGCTTAGGAGGGGGGCAGGGCCGGAATCAGCCCCAGCATTTT.

The rearrangement links TRBV5-1 to TRBJ2-5, with a tentative D call TRBD1 (6 bases). The CDR3 is 13 residues long. CDR1 and CDR2 (germline): SGHRS, YFSETQ. Trimming took 5 bases from V and 4 from J, leaving 12 bases between them. CDR3 loop: CASREQGRETQYF. CDR3 sequence (DNA): TGCGCCAGCAGGGAACAGGGTCGAGAGACCCAGTACTTC.

This clone was seen more than once but under ten times. V usage is TRBV4-1 and J usage is TRBJ2-7, with D unclear. This CDR3 spans 16 amino acids. The germline CDR1 and CDR2 sequences are MGHRA and YSYEKL. Trimming took 0 bases from V and 3 from J, leaving 15 bases between them. CDR3 protein: CASSQDFYQRRYEQYF. CDR3 bases: TGCGCCAGCAGCCAAGATTTCTACCAGCGACGCTACGAGCAGTACTTC.

Ten or more counts support this clone. The chain is built from TRBV7-8 and TRBJ1-5; TRBD1 matches 7 bases. Unmatched junction bases numbered 4, after V lost 5 bases and J lost 3 bases. Germline CDR1 and CDR2: SGHVS and FQNEAQ. The CDR3 extends over 14 amino acids. The CDR3, as DNA: TGTGCCAGCAGCGACAGGGTCGCCAATCAGCCCCAGCATTTT. Translating it yields CASSDRVANQPQHF.

The rearrangement links TRBV13 to TRBJ1-1; D is possibly TRBD1 (6 bases). The CDR3 sequence is 16 residues long. Germline CDR1 and CDR2: PRHDT and FYEKMQ (reference sequence). Trimming cost V 2 bases and J 4 bases, with 17 bases left between them. The CDR3 bases are TGTGCCAGCAGCTTATCCTTCGGGGGGCCCGGCACTGAAGCTTTCTTT. This translates into CASSLSFGGPGTEAFF.

The rearrangement links TRBV6-6 to TRBJ1-5; D might be TRBD1 (6 bases). CDR1 and CDR2 from the germline V gene are MNHNY and SVGAGI (reference sequence). Trimming left V 6 bases short and J 1 base short, with 10 bases between. The CDR3 is made up of 14 amino acids. CDR3: CASRTQGSNQPQHF. DNA of the CDR3: TGTGCCAGCAGGACTCAGGGGAGCAATCAGCCCCAGCATTTT.

The rearrangement links TRBV6-5 to TRBJ1-2; 10 positions agree with TRBD1. J gave up 7 bases and V 8 bases, and 7 bases lay outside the gene matches. CDR3 length equals 13 residues. Germline V gene sequence: CDR1 MNHEY, CDR2 SVGAGI. As DNA, the CDR3 is TGTGCCAGCGGCGGACAGGGGGGTTTTGGCTACACCTTC. Residues: CASGGQGGFGYTF.

J is TRBJ1-5 and V is TRBV16; D is uncertain. Germline V gene lookup returns CDR1 KGHSY and CDR2 FQNENV. Trimming stripped 4 bases from V and 2 bases from J, with 9 bases between. The CDR3 is made up of 14 amino acids. The CDR3 bases are TGTGCCAGCAGCCGCCGTCTGGGCAATCAGCCCCAGCATTTT. Its translation is CASSRRLGNQPQHF.

J is TRBJ2-7 and V is TRBV18; D might be TRBD1 (5 bases). CDR1 and CDR2 (germline): KGHSH, LQKENI. This CDR3 spans 14 amino acids. Trimming left V 3 bases short and J 0 bases short, with 9 bases between. In DNA form, the CDR3 reads TGTGCCAGCTCACCGGACACCAACTCCTACGAGCAGTACTTC. Translated, it gives CASSPDTNSYEQYF.

This chain links TRBV19 with TRBJ1-4; 9 bases are a match to TRBD1. CDR3 length: 15 residues. The germline V gene encodes CDR1 LNHDA and CDR2 SQIVND (reference sequence). V shed 5 bases, J shed 5 bases, and the junction held 6 bases outside the gene matches. CDR3 sequence: CASSVPGQGNEKLFF. CDR3 sequence (DNA): TGTGCCAGTAGTGTACCGGGACAGGGAAATGAAAAACTGTTTTTT.

CDR3 amino acids: CASSMTSGNPYEQYF. The DNA for the CDR3 is TGTGCCAGTAGTATGACTAGCGGTAATCCCTACGAGCAGTACTTC. The chain uses TRBV19 and TRBJ2-7, with 9 bases matching TRBD2. The CDR3 has 15 amino acids. With V trimmed by 3 bases and J by 2 bases, 5 bases remained unmatched. Germline assignment: CDR1 LNHDA and CDR2 SQIVND (reference sequence).

The chain carries TRBV5-1 and TRBJ1-1, with D perhaps matching TRBD1 (6 bases). CDR3 length: 15 amino acids. Trimming pared 0 bases from V and 3 bases from J, leaving 12 bases between. The germline CDR1 and CDR2 sequences are SGHRS and YFSETQ. CDR3 DNA: TGCGCCAGCAGCTTGGCCGGGACACCAGACACTGAAGCTTTCTTT. Protein: CASSLAGTPDTEAFF.

Here the CDR3 DNA reads TGTGCCAGCAGCGTAGCTGCGCGGGGGGCCTCCTCTGGAAACACCATATATTTT. Translating gives CASSVAARGASSGNTIYF. V gene TRBV9 combines with J gene TRBJ1-3; tentatively, D is TRBD1 (6 bases). With 0 bases removed from V and 0 bases from J, the gap between germline ends came to 16 bases. The CDR3 length is 18 residues. In germline, CDR1 is SGDLS, CDR2 YYNGEE.

J is TRBJ2-7 and V is TRBV10-3; 7 positions agree with TRBD1. After removal of 5 bases from V and 2 bases from J, the junction contained 9 bases not matched to a gene. Germline CDR1 reads ENHRY; CDR2 reads SYGVKD. This CDR3 has 15 residues. CDR3 DNA: TGTGCCATCAGTCGCCGGGACAGAAGTCCCTACGAGCAGTACTTC. Encoded protein: CAISRRDRSPYEQYF.

For the CDR3, the DNA is TGTGCCAGCAGCGATCGCGGGGGGGGAACCTCCTACGAGCAGTACTTC. This translates into CASSDRGGGTSYEQYF. The chain carries TRBV7-2 and TRBJ2-7, with 9 positions matching TRBD2. The CDR3 extends over 16 amino acids. The germline V gene has CDR1 SGHTA and CDR2 FQGNSA. Germline trimming cut 5 bases from V and 0 bases from J; bases unmatched to any gene: 8.

CDR3 sequence (DNA): TGTGCCAGCAGTAGCCAGGGGGTAAACGAAAAACTGTTTTTT. Encoded protein: CASSSQGVNEKLFF. The genes are TRBV9 and TRBJ1-4; 7 bases fit TRBD1. The CDR3 spans 14 residues. Unmatched junction bases numbered 9, after V lost 5 bases and J lost 8 bases. The germline CDR1 and CDR2 sequences are SGDLS and YYNGEE.

DNA for the CDR3: TGTGCCAGCAGTGAAGCCGGGTTAAAAGCTAACTATGGCTACACCTTC. Translation gives CASSEAGLKANYGYTF. This chain uses TRBV2 with TRBJ1-2; D uncertain. Trimming cost V 0 bases and J 0 bases, with 11 bases left between them. This CDR3 has 16 amino acids. CDR1 and CDR2 (germline): SNHLY, FYNNEI. The full variable domain, its missing parts supplied by reference TRBV2 and TRBJ1-2, is EPEVTQTPSHQVTQMGQEVILRCVPISNHLYFYWYRQILGQKVEFLVSFYNNEISEKSEIFDDQFSVERPDGSNFTLKIRSTKLEDSAMYFCASSEAGLKANYGYTFGSGTRLTVV.